Here is one T cell receptor beta chain with its context. What it binds is unknown. This may arise from a read error, as a much more abundant clone is one base away. cDNA specific to TCR beta was made from 500 ng of total RNA, with a constant-region primer employed for priming. Libraries for TCR beta were built through three nested multiplex PCR rounds, which together made up a slightly modified ARM-PCR procedure. PCR rounds one and two used TRBV1-TRBV30 forward primers with a C-beta reverse primer for 10 cycles each. TCRdb recomputed calls from the multiplex PCR reads with MiXCR, one row per CDR3 protein. The table lists approximately 300,000 distinct CDR3 sequences, 60% to 80% of them singletons. This record comes from a study of tumor-infiltrating lymphocytes in primary liver carcinoma. Study-wide background: There were roughly 3.65 to 7.13 million productive TCRbeta reads per sample, a yield similar across tissue types.

Study results and caveats: The study used bulk unsorted samples and so did not compare CD4+ and CD8+ repertoires.

The CDR3 is 16 amino acids. Trimming stripped 6 bases from V and 4 bases from J, with 21 bases between. In addition to blood RNA drawn from unsorted whole blood, germline DNA was extracted. This chain connects TRBV12-3 or TRBV12-4 to TRBJ1-2, with D perhaps TRBD1 (6 bases). This TCR derives from a man between 35 and 55 years old with primary liver carcinoma and hepatitis B virus infection. The sequenced sample consisted of peripheral blood. The CDR3 nucleotides read TGTGCCAGCAGGGAGACGGGGACATGCCGCGGCTATGGCTACACCTTC. This sequence encodes CASRETGTCRGYGYTF.